Listed below are T cell receptor beta chains from one sample, sequenced in a study of CD8 T cells in Susac syndrome. In TCRdb, the immunoSEQ multiplex PCR reads were re-called with MiXCR into one record per CDR3 protein. The sample includes about 50,000 distinct CDR3 sequences, approximately 93% of them seen just once. The sequenced sample was CD8+ T cells from PBMCs. The receptors shown here come from a human donor with multiple sclerosis. The CDR3 runs from the conserved cysteine through the conserved F or W. The D gene is left open where the match is weak. Expanded clones get a size class; other rows say once, few or many, or leave the size out.

j_call clone_size d_call v_call cdr3_nt cdr3_aa
TRBJ2-3 - TRBD2 TRBV7-9 TGTGCCAGCAGCTTAGCGGGGCTAGCGGGGGATACGCGCACAGATACGCAGTATTTT CASSLAGLAGDTRTDTQYF
TRBJ1-1 - - TRBV25-1 TGTGCCAGCAGTCTCAGTGAGAACACTGAAGCTTTCTTT CASSLSENTEAFF
TRBJ1-1 - - TRBV5-4 TGTGCCAGCAGCTTGGCCGCGAGCACTGAAGCTTTCTTT CASSLAASTEAFF
TRBJ1-1 once TRBD1 TRBV7-9 TGTGCCAGCAGCCCGGGACAGGGGATGAACACTGAAGCTTTCTTT CASSPGQGMNTEAFF
TRBJ2-1 - - TRBV4-1 TGCGCCAGCAGCATCAAGTTTGGCCTCCAATCTTACAATGAGCAGTTCTTC CASSIKFGLQSYNEQFF
TRBJ2-2 - TRBD1 TRBV19 TGTGCCAGTTATTCGCTTTCCGGGACAGGTCTACCCGGGGAGCTGTTTTTT CASYSLSGTGLPGELFF
TRBJ1-4 - TRBD1 TRBV9 TGTGCCAGCAGCGCTGGGACAGGACCAAATGAAAAACTGTTTTTT CASSAGTGPNEKLFF
TRBJ2-1 - - TRBV6-2/TRBV6-3 TGTGCCAGCAGTTACTCGAGGGATGAGCAGTTCTTC CASSYSRDEQFF
TRBJ2-7 - - TRBV7-9 TGTGCCAGCAGGGATGCGGGGCTACACTACGAGCAGTACTTC CASRDAGLHYEQYF
TRBJ2-7 - TRBD1 TRBV12-3/TRBV12-4 TGTGCCAGCAGCTCCGGGACAGATGCCTACGAGCAGTACTTC CASSSGTDAYEQYF
TRBJ1-2 - TRBD1 TRBV11-2 TGTGCCAGCAGCTTGTGGGACAGCTATGGCTACACCTTC CASSLWDSYGYTF
TRBJ2-7 - TRBD2 TRBV5-1 TGCGCCAGCAGGTATTTCGGGGGGAACTACGAGCAGTACTTC CASRYFGGNYEQYF
TRBJ2-7 - TRBD1 TRBV9 TGTGCCAGCAGCGAACGACAGGGTTCCTACGAGCAGTACTTC CASSERQGSYEQYF
TRBJ2-1 - - TRBV20-1 TGCAGTGCTAGAGTTCCTCGGATCGATATGCATGAGCAGTTCTTC CSARVPRIDMHEQFF
TRBJ1-2 - - TRBV23-1 TGCGCCAGCAGTCAAAGGGAGGGTGTCCTCTATGGCTACACCTTC CASSQREGVLYGYTF
TRBJ2-7 once TRBD1 TRBV11-3 TGTGCCAGCAGCTCGACTCGTTGGCAGGGGGCTTCCTACGAGCAGTACTTC CASSSTRWQGASYEQYF
TRBJ2-3 - - TRBV27 TGTGCCAGCAGTTTGGGGACAAGCTTAGATACGCAGTATTTT CASSLGTSLDTQYF
TRBJ2-7 - TRBD1 TRBV11-2 TGTGCCAGCAGTGGACAGGGGTTTTATTACGAGCAGTACTTC CASSGQGFYYEQYF
TRBJ1-1 - - TRBV7-9 TGTGCCAGCAACTTAATGAACACTGAAGCTTTCTTT CASNLMNTEAFF
TRBJ2-2 - - TRBV4-2 TGTGCCAGCAGCCAAGAAGCAGCGAACACCGGGGAGCTGTTTTTT CASSQEAANTGELFF
TRBJ2-6 - TRBD1 TRBV5-1 TGCGCCAGCAGCTTAACCGGGACAGCTTCGGGGGCCAACGTCCTGACTTTC CASSLTGTASGANVLTF
TRBJ2-2 - - TRBV15 TGTGCCACCAGCACGGACACCGGGGAGCTGTTTTTT CATSTDTGELFF
TRBJ2-1 - TRBD2 TRBV12-3/TRBV12-4 TGTGCCAGCAGTCACTCTAGCGGGGGTCCGAATGAGCAGTTCTTC CASSHSSGGPNEQFF